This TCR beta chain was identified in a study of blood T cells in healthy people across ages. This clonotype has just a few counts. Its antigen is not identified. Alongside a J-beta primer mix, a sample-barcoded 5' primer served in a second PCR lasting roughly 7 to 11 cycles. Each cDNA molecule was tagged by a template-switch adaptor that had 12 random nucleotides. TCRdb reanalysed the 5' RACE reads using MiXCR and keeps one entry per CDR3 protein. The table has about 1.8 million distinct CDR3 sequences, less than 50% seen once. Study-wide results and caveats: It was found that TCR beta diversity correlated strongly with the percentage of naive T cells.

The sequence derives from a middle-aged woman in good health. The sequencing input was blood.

The CDR3 sequence is CSAGRGVNSYEQYF. The DNA of the CDR3 is TGCAGTGCCGGCAGGGGGGTGAACTCCTACGAGCAGTACTTC. The chain is built from TRBV20-1 and TRBJ2-7; possibly TRBD1 for D (7 bases). The germline V gene encodes CDR1 DFQATT and CDR2 SNEGSKA (reference sequence). Trimming cost V 6 bases and J 0 bases, with 15 bases left between them. This CDR3 contains 14 residues.